The entry below describes one TCR beta chain. What it binds is not known. Amplification used 60 Vbeta primers and 13 Jbeta primers. The assay was immunoSEQ multiplex PCR, and TCRdb's table has in-frame clones only and misses some. The profile shows more than 95,000 clones, roughly four fifths of them singletons. The data stem from a study of cytomegalovirus exposure and HLA in healthy donors. The study's findings and limits: In an earlier analysis, productive rearrangement rates for most beta V segments clustered near 87% or 30%. The study recorded 164 TCR beta chains that were cytomegalovirus-associated. The likely origin of a cluster of highly shared sequence variants was a sequencing artifact. Several top significant clusters appeared, in a later analysis, to be linked to common viral pathogens.

CDR1 SGHRS and CDR2 YFSETQ come from the germline V gene. The CDR3 covers 13 residues. V lost 4 bases and J lost 6; bases outside the gene matches: 5. The TCR was taken from a man in his forties or fifties in good health and CMV-seropositive. The V call is TRBV5-1, the J call TRBJ1-1; 8 nucleotides match TRBD1. Material: PBMCs. The CDR3 protein is CASSEPGGAEAFF. In DNA form, the CDR3 reads TGCGCCAGCAGCGAGCCAGGGGGCGCTGAAGCTTTCTTT. The entire variable domain, with the rest obtained from reference TRBV5-1 and TRBJ1-1, is as follows: KAGVTQTPRYLIKTRGQQVTLSCSPISGHRSVSWYQQTPGQGLQFLFEYFSETQRNKGNFPGRFSGRQFSNSRSEMNVSTLELGDSALYLCASSEPGGAEAFFGQGTRLTVV.